One T cell receptor beta chain is described in this entry. Antigen specificity is unknown. The table came from immunoSEQ multiplex PCR; TCRdb's copy has only in-frame clones and leaves some out. In the table there are some 70,000 clones, just over 90% of which are singletons. Before the COVID-19 pandemic, during about 2011-2019, CD4+ T cells were taken from unexposed donors. The sample comes from a study of CD4 T cells in relation to SARS-CoV-2 and coronaviruses. Study findings and constraints: Crossreactivity was assessed only for spike protein, not other viral proteins.

Germline CDR1 is WSHSY and CDR2 is SAAADI. V shed 7 bases, J shed 5 bases, and the junction held 9 bases outside the gene matches. The CDR3 has 17 residues. This clonotype was obtained from a human donor in good health. The sample taken for sequencing was naive CD4+ T cells from PBMCs. The subset denotes: naive CD4+ T cells isolated by negative enrichment. The V gene is TRBV10-2, the J gene TRBJ2-2; 14 bases align to TRBD2. The DNA for the CDR3 is TGCGCCAGCAAGCAGGGACTAGCGGGAGATCGGACCGGGGAGCTGTTTTTT. Translated, it gives CASKQGLAGDRTGELFF.